This T cell receptor (beta chain) was identified in a study of a mutant IDH1 vaccine in newly diagnosed glioma. For the study at large: Scheduled for weeks 1, 3, 5, 7, 11, 15, 19 and 23, eight vaccinations were given to patients.

The time point was: week 11, during vaccination. The vaccine gave 300 ug of a 20-mer mutant IDH1 peptide subcutaneously per dose. Germline CDR1 is ENHRY and CDR2 is SYGVKD. The CDR3 sequence is 16 residues long. V shed 4 bases and J 2 bases; nucleotides not matched to a gene: 7. About this clone: Its antigen is not known.

The assay was immunoSEQ multiplex PCR, and TCRdb's table has in-frame clones only and misses some. The sample lists 100,000 to 120,000 clones, under 90% occurring once. Sequences were derived from PBMCs, sampled from a glioma patient whose treatment included an IDH1 peptide vaccine. The TCR was taken from a woman in her 50s with glioma. The chain recombines TRBV10-3 with TRBJ2-3, with 9 bases lining up with TRBD2. The CDR3 region has the DNA TGTGCCATCAGTGGATTTAGCGGGAGTGTCACAGATACGCAGTATTTT. It yields the protein CAISGFSGSVTDTQYF.